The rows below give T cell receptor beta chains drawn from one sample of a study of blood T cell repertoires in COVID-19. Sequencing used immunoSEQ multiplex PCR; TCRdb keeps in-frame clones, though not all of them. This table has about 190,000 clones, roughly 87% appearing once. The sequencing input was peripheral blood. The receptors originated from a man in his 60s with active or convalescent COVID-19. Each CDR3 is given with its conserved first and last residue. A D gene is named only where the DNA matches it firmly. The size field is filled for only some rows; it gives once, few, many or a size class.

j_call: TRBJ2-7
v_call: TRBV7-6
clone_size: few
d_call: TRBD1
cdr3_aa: CASSPMGQHLSSSYEQYF
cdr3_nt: TGTGCCAGCAGCCCTATGGGACAGCACCTCTCGAGCTCCTACGAGCAGTACTTC

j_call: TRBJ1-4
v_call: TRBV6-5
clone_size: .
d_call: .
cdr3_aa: CASTPFRGGEEKLFF
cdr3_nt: TGTGCCAGCACCCCCTTTAGGGGTGGGGAAGAAAAACTGTTTTTT

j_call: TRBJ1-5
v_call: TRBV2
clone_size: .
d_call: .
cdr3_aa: CASRDSYNQPQHF
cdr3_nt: TGTGCCAGCAGGGACAGCTACAATCAGCCCCAGCATTTT

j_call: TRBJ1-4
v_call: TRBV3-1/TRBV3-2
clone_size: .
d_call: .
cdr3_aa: CASSLYRSTNEKLFF
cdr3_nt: TGTGCCAGCAGCCTTTATAGATCAACTAATGAAAAACTGTTTTTT

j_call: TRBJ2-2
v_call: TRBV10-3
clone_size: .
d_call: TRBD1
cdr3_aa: CAIGGQGGNTGELFF
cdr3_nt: TGTGCCATCGGTGGACAGGGGGGAAACACCGGGGAGCTGTTTTTT

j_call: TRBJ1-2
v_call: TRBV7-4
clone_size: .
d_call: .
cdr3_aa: CRRRKGSYTF
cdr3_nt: TGTCGGAGGAGAAAAGGGAGCTACACCTTC

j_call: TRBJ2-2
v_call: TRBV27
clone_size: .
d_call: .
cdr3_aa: CASSAGLNTGELFF
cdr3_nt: TGTGCCAGCAGTGCAGGCCTGAACACCGGGGAGCTGTTTTTT

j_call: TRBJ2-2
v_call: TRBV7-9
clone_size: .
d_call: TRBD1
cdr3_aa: CASSSGQGIGELFF
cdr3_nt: TGTGCCAGCAGCTCGGGACAGGGAATCGGGGAGCTGTTTTTT

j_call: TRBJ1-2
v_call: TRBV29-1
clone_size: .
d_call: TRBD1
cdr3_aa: CSVSGRDRGWSNYGYTF
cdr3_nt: TGCAGCGTGAGCGGCCGGGACAGGGGCTGGTCTAACTATGGCTACACCTTC

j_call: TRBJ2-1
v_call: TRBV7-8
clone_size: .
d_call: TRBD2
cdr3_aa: CASSRNSGASGGNEQFF
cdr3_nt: TGTGCCAGCAGCAGAAATTCCGGGGCTAGCGGGGGGAATGAGCAGTTCTTC

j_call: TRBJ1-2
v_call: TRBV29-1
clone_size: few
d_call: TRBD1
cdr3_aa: CSLGTGEGYTF
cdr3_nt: TGCAGCTTAGGGACAGGGGAAGGCTACACCTTC

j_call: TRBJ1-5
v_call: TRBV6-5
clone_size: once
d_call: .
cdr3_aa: CASRGTYNQPQHF
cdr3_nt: TGTGCCAGCAGGGGGACATATAATCAGCCCCAGCATTTT

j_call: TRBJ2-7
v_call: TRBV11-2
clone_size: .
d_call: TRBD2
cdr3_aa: CASSTERGASYEQYF
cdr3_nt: TGTGCCAGCAGCACGGAGCGGGGGGCCTCCTACGAGCAGTACTTC

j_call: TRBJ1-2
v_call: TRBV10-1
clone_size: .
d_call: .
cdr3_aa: CASRKLVTYGYTF
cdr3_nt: TGCGCCAGCAGGAAACTCGTTACCTATGGCTACACCTTC

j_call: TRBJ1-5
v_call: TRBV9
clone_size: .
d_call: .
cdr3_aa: CASSPLDQPQHF
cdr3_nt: TGTGCCAGCAGCCCCCTCGATCAGCCCCAGCATTTT

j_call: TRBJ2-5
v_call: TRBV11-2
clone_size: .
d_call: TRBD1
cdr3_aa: CASSSATGPRDRGETQYF
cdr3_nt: TGTGCCAGCAGCTCGGCAACGGGGCCCAGGGACAGGGGAGAGACCCAGTACTTC

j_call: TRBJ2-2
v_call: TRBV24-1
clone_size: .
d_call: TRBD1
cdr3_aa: CATSSRTGGAQRNTGELFF
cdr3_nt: TGTGCCACCAGTTCCCGGACAGGGGGCGCCCAGAGGAACACCGGGGAGCTGTTTTTT

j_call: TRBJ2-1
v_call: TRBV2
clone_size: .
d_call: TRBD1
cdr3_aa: CASKQGDSYNEQFF
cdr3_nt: TGTGCCAGCAAACAGGGGGACTCCTACAATGAGCAGTTCTTC

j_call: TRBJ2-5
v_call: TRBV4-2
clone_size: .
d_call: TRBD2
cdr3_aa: CASSQGLAGGETQYF
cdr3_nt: TGTGCCAGCAGCCAAGGACTAGCGGGGGGAGAGACCCAGTACTTC

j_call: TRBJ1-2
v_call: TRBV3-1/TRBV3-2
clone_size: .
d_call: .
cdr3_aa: CASSQGFFGQYGYTF
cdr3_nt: TGTGCCAGCAGCCAAGGTTTTTTCGGACAGTATGGCTACACCTTC

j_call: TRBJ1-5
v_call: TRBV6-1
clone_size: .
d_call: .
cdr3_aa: CASSEARGTGQPQHF
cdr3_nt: TGTGCCAGCAGTGAAGCGAGGGGGACGGGACAGCCCCAGCATTTT

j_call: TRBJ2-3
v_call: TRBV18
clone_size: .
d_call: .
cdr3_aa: CASSPSGATDTQYF
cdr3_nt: TGTGCCAGCTCACCTTCTGGGGCGACAGATACGCAGTATTTT

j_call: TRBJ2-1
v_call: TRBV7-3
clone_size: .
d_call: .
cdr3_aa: CASSPSLREQFF
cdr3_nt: TGTGCCAGCAGCCCTTCCCTCAGGGAGCAGTTCTTC

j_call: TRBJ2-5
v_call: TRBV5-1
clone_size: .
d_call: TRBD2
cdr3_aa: CASSRTSGAQETQYF
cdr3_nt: TGCGCCAGCAGCCGTACTAGCGGGGCCCAAGAGACCCAGTACTTC

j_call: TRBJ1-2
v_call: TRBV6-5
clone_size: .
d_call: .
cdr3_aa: CASTLGTGGRDGYTF
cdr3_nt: TGTGCCAGCACTCTTGGAACGGGGGGCCGGGATGGCTACACCTTC

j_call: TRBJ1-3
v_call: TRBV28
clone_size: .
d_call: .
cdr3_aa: CASSLTVLGNTIYF
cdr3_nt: TGTGCCAGCAGCCTTACAGTACTTGGAAACACCATATATTTT

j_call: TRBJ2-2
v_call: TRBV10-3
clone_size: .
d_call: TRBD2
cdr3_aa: CAISLGGGTGELFF
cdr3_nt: TGTGCCATCAGTCTTGGGGGGGGCACCGGGGAGCTGTTTTTT

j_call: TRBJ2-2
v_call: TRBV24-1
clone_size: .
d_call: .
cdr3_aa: CATSDSRSGGELFF
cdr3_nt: TGTGCCACCAGTGATAGCCGTAGTGGCGGGGAGCTGTTTTTT

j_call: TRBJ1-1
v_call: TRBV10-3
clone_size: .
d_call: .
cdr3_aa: CAISGYSYTEAFF
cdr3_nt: TGTGCCATCAGTGGGTACAGTTACACTGAAGCTTTCTTT

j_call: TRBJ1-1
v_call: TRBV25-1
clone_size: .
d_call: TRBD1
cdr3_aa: CASSEVGTGAEAFF
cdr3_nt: TGTGCCAGCAGTGAGGTTGGGACAGGGGCTGAAGCTTTCTTT

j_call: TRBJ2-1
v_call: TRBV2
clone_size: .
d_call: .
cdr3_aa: CASSEAFRRGEQFF
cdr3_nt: TGTGCCAGCAGTGAAGCGTTCCGGCGGGGTGAGCAGTTCTTC

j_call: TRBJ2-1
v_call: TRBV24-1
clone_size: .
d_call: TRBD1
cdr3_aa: CATSDFQDRVNEQFF
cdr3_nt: TGTGCCACCAGTGATTTTCAGGACAGGGTCAATGAGCAGTTCTTC

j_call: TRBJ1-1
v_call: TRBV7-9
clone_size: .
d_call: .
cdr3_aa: CASSLMEGTEAFF
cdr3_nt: TGTGCCAGCAGCTTAATGGAGGGCACTGAAGCTTTCTTT

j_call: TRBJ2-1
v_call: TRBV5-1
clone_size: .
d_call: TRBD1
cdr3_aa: CASSRQGAPENEQFF
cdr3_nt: TGCGCCAGCAGCCGACAGGGGGCGCCTGAGAATGAGCAGTTCTTC

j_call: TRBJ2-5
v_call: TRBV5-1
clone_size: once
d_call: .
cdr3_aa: CASSLTIGVLQTQYF
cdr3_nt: TGCGCCAGCAGCTTGACCATCGGAGTCCTCCAGACCCAGTACTTC

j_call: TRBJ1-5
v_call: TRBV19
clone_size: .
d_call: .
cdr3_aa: CASIEGRLGPQHF
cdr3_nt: TGTGCCAGTATAGAGGGTCGTCTCGGGCCCCAGCATTTT

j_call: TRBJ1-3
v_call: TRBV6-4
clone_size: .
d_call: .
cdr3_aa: CASSDFKGESGNTIYF
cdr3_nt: TGTGCCAGCAGTGACTTTAAAGGGGAATCCGGAAACACCATATATTTT

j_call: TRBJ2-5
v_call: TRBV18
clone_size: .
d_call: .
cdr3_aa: CASSPLIQGQETQYF
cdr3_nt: TGTGCCAGCTCACCACTTATCCAGGGCCAAGAGACCCAGTACTTC

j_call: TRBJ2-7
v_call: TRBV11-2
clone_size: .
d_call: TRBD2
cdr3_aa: CASSLTGGAYEQYF
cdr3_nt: TGTGCCAGCAGCTTAACCGGGGGGGCCTACGAGCAGTACTTC

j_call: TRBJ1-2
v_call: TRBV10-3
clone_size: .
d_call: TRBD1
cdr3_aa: CAIGTAPSSGYTF
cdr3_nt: TGTGCCATCGGGACAGCACCCTCGAGTGGCTACACCTTC

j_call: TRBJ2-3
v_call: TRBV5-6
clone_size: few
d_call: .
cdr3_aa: CASSLTRDSDTQYF
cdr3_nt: TGTGCCAGCAGCTTGACTCGGGACTCAGATACGCAGTATTTT

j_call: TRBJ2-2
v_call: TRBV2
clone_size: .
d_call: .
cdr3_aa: CASRAQGLNTGELFF
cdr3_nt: TGTGCCAGCAGAGCCCAGGGGCTAAACACCGGGGAGCTGTTTTTT

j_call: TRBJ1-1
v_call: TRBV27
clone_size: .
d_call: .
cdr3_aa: CASSPQGALNTEAFF
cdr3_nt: TGTGCCAGCAGTCCCCAGGGCGCCTTGAACACTGAAGCTTTCTTT

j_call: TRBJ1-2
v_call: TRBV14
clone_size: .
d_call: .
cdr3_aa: CASSQGSGYYGYTF
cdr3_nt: TGTGCCAGCAGCCAAGGGTCAGGGTACTATGGCTACACCTTC

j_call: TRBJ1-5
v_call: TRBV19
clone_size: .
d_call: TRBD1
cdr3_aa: CASSRTGGQPQHF
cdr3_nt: TGTGCCAGTAGTAGAACAGGGGGTCAGCCCCAGCATTTT

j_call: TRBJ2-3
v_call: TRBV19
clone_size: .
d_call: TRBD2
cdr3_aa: CASSIRTSGGPGTDTQYF
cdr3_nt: TGTGCCAGTAGTATAAGGACTAGCGGGGGCCCGGGCACAGATACGCAGTATTTT

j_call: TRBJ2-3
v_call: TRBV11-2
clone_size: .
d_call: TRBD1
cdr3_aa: CASSLNRGTDTQYF
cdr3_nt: TGTGCCAGCAGCTTAAACAGGGGTACAGATACGCAGTATTTT

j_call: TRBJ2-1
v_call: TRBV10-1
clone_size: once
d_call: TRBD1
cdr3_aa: CASSESGAGTGGYNEQFF
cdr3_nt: TGCGCCAGCAGTGAGTCGGGGGCCGGGACAGGGGGCTACAATGAGCAGTTCTTC

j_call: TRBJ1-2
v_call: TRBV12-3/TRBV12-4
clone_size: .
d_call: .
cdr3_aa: CASSFGNYGYTF
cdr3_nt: TGTGCCAGCAGTTTCGGTAACTATGGCTACACCTTC

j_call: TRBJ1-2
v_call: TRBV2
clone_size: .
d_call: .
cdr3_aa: CASSGTRALNYGYTF
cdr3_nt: TGTGCCAGCAGTGGGACGAGGGCGCTTAACTATGGCTACACCTTC

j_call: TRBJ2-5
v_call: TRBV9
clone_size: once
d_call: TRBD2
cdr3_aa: CASSALWTSGVETQYF
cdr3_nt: TGTGCCAGCAGCGCCTTATGGACTAGCGGGGTTGAGACCCAGTACTTC

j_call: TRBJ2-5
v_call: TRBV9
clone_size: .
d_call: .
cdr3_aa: CASSATYRVQETQYF
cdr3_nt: TGTGCCAGCAGCGCAACCTACAGGGTCCAAGAGACCCAGTACTTC

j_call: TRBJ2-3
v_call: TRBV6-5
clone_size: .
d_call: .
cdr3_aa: CASSYGAPSTDTQYF
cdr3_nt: TGTGCCAGCAGTTACGGAGCTCCTAGCACAGATACGCAGTATTTT

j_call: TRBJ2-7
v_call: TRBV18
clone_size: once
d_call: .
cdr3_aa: CASSPSINEQYF
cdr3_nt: TGTGCCAGCTCACCATCTATCAACGAGCAGTACTTC

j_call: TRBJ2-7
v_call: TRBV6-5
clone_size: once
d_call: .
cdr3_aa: CASRILEGGVYEQYF
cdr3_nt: TGTGCCAGCAGGATCCTCGAGGGGGGGGTCTACGAGCAGTACTTC

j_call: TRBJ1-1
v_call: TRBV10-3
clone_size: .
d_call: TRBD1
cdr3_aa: CAISRQGGSTEAFF
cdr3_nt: TGTGCCATCAGTAGACAGGGAGGAAGCACTGAAGCTTTCTTT

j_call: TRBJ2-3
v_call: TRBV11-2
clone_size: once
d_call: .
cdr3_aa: CASSFAGSTDTQYF
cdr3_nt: TGTGCCAGCAGCTTTGCAGGTAGCACAGATACGCAGTATTTT

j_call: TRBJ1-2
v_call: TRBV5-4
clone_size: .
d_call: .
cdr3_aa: CASSFMVGRGNGYTF
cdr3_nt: TGTGCCAGCAGCTTTATGGTGGGCAGGGGCAATGGCTACACCTTC

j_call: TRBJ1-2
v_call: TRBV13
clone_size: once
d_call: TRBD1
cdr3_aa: CASSEGTGNYGYTF
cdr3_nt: TGTGCCAGCAGCGAGGGGACAGGAAACTATGGCTACACCTTC

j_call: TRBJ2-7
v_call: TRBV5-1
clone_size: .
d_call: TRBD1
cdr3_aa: CASSLAIDRGYEQYF
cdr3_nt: TGCGCCAGCAGCTTGGCCATAGACAGGGGCTACGAGCAGTACTTC